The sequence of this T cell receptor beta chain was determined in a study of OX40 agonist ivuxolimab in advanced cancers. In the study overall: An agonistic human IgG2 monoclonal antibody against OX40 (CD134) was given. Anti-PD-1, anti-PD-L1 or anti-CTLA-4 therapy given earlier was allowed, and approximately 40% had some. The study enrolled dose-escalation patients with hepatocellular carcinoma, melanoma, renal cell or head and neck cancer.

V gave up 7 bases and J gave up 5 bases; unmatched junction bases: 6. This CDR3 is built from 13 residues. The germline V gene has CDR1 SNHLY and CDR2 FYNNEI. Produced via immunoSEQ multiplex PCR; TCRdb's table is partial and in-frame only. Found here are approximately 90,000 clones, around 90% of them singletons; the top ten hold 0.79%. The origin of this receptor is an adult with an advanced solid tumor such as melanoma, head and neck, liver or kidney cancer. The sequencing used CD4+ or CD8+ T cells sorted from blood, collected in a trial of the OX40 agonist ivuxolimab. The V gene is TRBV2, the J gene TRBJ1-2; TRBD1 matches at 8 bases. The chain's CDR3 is CASIQGASYGYTF. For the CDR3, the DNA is TGTGCCAGCATCCAGGGGGCGAGTTATGGCTACACCTTC.